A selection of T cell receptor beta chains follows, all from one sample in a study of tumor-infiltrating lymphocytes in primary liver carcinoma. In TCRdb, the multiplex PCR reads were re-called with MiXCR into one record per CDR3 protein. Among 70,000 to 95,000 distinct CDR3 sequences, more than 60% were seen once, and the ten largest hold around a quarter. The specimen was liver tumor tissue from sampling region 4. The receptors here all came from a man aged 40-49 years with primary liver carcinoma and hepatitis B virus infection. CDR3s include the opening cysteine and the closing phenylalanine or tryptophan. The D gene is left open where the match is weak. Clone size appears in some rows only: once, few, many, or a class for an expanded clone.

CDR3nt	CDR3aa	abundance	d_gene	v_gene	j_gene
TGCGGCGCATCAGGACTAGCGGGATTCTACGAGCAGTACTTC	CGASGLAGFYEQYF	NA	TRBD2	TRBV29-1	TRBJ2-7
TGTGCCAGCCTTAACGCCTTAGCGGAAAATTCAGAGACCCAGTACTTC	CASLNALAENSETQYF	many	NA	TRBV6-5	TRBJ2-5
TGTGCCAGCAAAGTTTTCCAGGGAACCTACGAGCAGTACTTC	CASKVFQGTYEQYF	few	NA	TRBV28	TRBJ2-7
TGCAGCGTTGGCGGGAGGGCCGTTGAGACCCAGTATTTC	CSVGGRAVETQYF	NA	TRBD2	TRBV29-1	TRBJ2-5
TGTGCCGCCAGAGCAGCGGCATCCTCCTACAAGCAGTACTTC	CAARAAASSYKQYF	NA	NA	TRBV10-3	TRBJ2-7
TGTACCAGCATATCCCGGGACTCCGCCCTCCAAGAGACCCAGTACTTC	CTSISRDSALQETQYF	NA	NA	TRBV11-2	TRBJ2-5
TGCGCCAGGAGCTCACAGGGGAGGGATTCACCCCTCCACTTT	CARSSQGRDSPLHF	NA	TRBD1	TRBV5-1	TRBJ1-6
TGTGCCAGCAGCTTGGAATCGGGGGCCTACGCCCTGACTTTC	CASSLESGAYALTF	NA	NA	TRBV5-5	TRBJ2-6
TGTGCCAACAGTGACCTAGCGGGAGGGCGCGATGAGCAGCTCTTC	CANSDLAGGRDEQLF	NA	TRBD2	TRBV6-1	TRBJ2-1
TGTGCCAGTAGCTTGGTGTTGTCGTTGAGCACTGATACGCAGTATTTT	CASSLVLSLSTDTQYF	NA	NA	TRBV7-8	TRBJ2-3
TGTGCCAGCAGTGAGGACACAACCGGGGCCTACGAGCAGTACTTC	CASSEDTTGAYEQYF	many	NA	TRBV6-1	TRBJ2-7
TGCAACGCCAGCGGGAGTCACAATGAGCAGTTCTTC	CNASGSHNEQFF	NA	TRBD2	TRBV29-1	TRBJ2-1
TGTGCCAGCATTCAAGCGGGATCTTGGGAGACCCAATACTTC	CASIQAGSWETQYF	NA	TRBD2	TRBV6-5	TRBJ2-5
TGTACCAGCAGTGCACAGGCGGGGACGACCCAGTACTTC	CTSSAQAGTTQYF	NA	NA	TRBV12-3/TRBV12-4	TRBJ2-5
TGTGCCAGCAGTTACCTGGATAGAAGCACAGATACGCAGTGTTTT	CASSYLDRSTDTQCF	NA	NA	TRBV6-5	TRBJ2-3
TGTGCCACCAGATCAACTAATGAAAAACTGTTTTTT	CATRSTNEKLFF	many	NA	TRBV28	TRBJ1-4
TGTGCCAGCAACTTTCGGGACAGCACAGATATACAGTATTTT	CASNFRDSTDIQYF	NA	TRBD1	TRBV11-2	TRBJ2-3
TGTGGCAGCAGCTTTGGACTCGGACTAGCGGGAACATCCTTCAATGAGCAGTTCTTC	CGSSFGLGLAGTSFNEQFF	NA	TRBD2	TRBV11-1	TRBJ2-1
TGTGCCAGCACGACAGGGCTCCAGGAGACCCAGTACTTC	CASTTGLQETQYF	NA	TRBD1	TRBV6-1	TRBJ2-5
TGTGCCAGCAGTCCGAGTAGCGGGAGAAACTCCGGGGAGCAGTACTTC	CASSPSSGRNSGEQYF	NA	TRBD2	TRBV7-9	TRBJ2-7
TGTACCAGCAGTTTGGCACAAACCGGAGAGCTGTTTTTT	CTSSLAQTGELFF	NA	NA	TRBV28	TRBJ2-2
TGTGCCAGCAGCCAGGACCTAGCCAACAACATTCAGAACTTC	CASSQDLANNIQNF	NA	NA	TRBV4-2	TRBJ2-4
TGTGTCAGCAGACCGGGACTACCTGCCTACGAGCAGTACTTC	CVSRPGLPAYEQYF	NA	TRBD2	TRBV6-6	TRBJ2-7
TGTACCAGCCCTGAGGAAGAGACAGGGGAACATCAGCCCCAGCATTTT	CTSPEEETGEHQPQHF	NA	TRBD1	TRBV25-1	TRBJ1-5
TGCAGCGTTCGGACAGGGGCGGATTACGAGCAGTACTTC	CSVRTGADYEQYF	NA	TRBD1	TRBV29-1	TRBJ2-7
TGTGCCAGCAGCCCCCAAGGAGGACAGGGCTATGGCTACACCTTC	CASSPQGGQGYGYTF	many	TRBD1	TRBV6-1	TRBJ1-2
TGTGTCAGCAGCCAAGGGGACAGCTCCTACGAGCAGTACTTC	CVSSQGDSSYEQYF	once	TRBD1	TRBV4-1	TRBJ2-7
TGCAGCTTTGGGCAGGGTTTGGGAGAGACCCAGTACTTC	CSFGQGLGETQYF	many	NA	TRBV29-1	TRBJ2-5
TGCGTCAGTAGTCGGGACATGGTTTTCACCGGGGAGCTGTTTTTT	CVSSRDMVFTGELFF	once	NA	TRBV4-1	TRBJ2-2
TGTGTCAGCAGTGACGGAGGTAGCGGGAGACGGACGCACTATTTT	CVSSDGGSGRRTHYF	NA	TRBD2	TRBV11-1	TRBJ2-3
TGTGCCAGTAGTCCGGGACAGGGGGGTACTGAGGTGTACGAGCAGTACTTC	CASSPGQGGTEVYEQYF	NA	TRBD1	TRBV6-6	TRBJ2-7
TGTGCCAGCAGCTTGAAGACAGGGGCTTTGAACACTGAAGCTTTCTTT	CASSLKTGALNTEAFF	many	TRBD1	TRBV5-6	TRBJ1-1
TGTGCCAGCATCCTCACTAGCGGGGGCTACGAGCAGTACTTC	CASILTSGGYEQYF	NA	TRBD2	TRBV2	TRBJ2-7
TGTGCCAGCTCACCCGGAATAGCGGGAGGGCCCACTTCCTACGAGCAGTACTTC	CASSPGIAGGPTSYEQYF	NA	TRBD2	TRBV18	TRBJ2-7
TGTGCCACCGGACTAGACCAGCCATCCTACAATGAACAGTTCTTC	CATGLDQPSYNEQFF	NA	TRBD2	TRBV11-2	TRBJ2-1
TGCGCCAGCAGCTCCCGGACTAGCGAGAACACCGGGGAACTGTTTTTT	CASSSRTSENTGELFF	NA	TRBD2	TRBV5-1	TRBJ2-2
TGCGCCAGCAGTGAGGGTGGCCGACCACACGAGACCCAGTACTTC	CASSEGGRPHETQYF	many	NA	TRBV10-1	TRBJ2-5
TGCAGCGGCGGGGAGTCCTACGAGCAGTACTTC	CSGGESYEQYF	many	NA	TRBV29-1	TRBJ2-7
TGCAGCGTTGAGGGGTCGTTAGCAAACGAGCAGTACTTC	CSVEGSLANEQYF	medium-sized	NA	TRBV29-1	TRBJ2-7
TGTGCCATCAGCATTAGAGGGAGTGCCTCCTACGAGCAGTACTTC	CAISIRGSASYEQYF	NA	NA	TRBV5-6	TRBJ2-7
TGTGCCAGAAGTGAAGCAGGGGTCCGATCTGGCACCGGGGAACTGTTTTTT	CARSEAGVRSGTGELFF	NA	NA	TRBV2	TRBJ2-2
TGTGCCAGCAGTGAGTCCGACTCTAGTCAGCCCCAGCGTTTT	CASSESDSSQPQRF	NA	NA	TRBV10-2	TRBJ1-5
TGCGCCAGCAGCCAAGACCAATTGGCAGATACGCAGTATTTT	CASSQDQLADTQYF	medium-sized	NA	TRBV4-1	TRBJ2-3
TGCGCCAGCAGTGCAACCGGGACTAGCGCGGAGACCCAGTACTTC	CASSATGTSAETQYF	many	TRBD2	TRBV10-2	TRBJ2-5
TGCGCCAGCAGCCATGGGGGGTCCTACAATGAGCAGTTCTTC	CASSHGGSYNEQFF	once	NA	TRBV4-1	TRBJ2-1
TGTGCCAGCAGTCCCCCCAGCGGCGATGCGCAGTATTTT	CASSPPSGDAQYF	NA	NA	TRBV6-6	TRBJ2-3
TGTGTCAGCAGTCCGATGGGGGCGCTGAATAATTCACCCCTCCACTTT	CVSSPMGALNNSPLHF	NA	NA	TRBV2	TRBJ1-6
TGTGCCAGCAGCACCAAATTAGGGGAGACCCTGTACTTC	CASSTKLGETLYF	NA	NA	TRBV7-8	TRBJ2-5
TGCGCCAGCAGTCTTGGACTAGCGGCCTACGAGCAGTGCTTC	CASSLGLAAYEQCF	NA	TRBD2	TRBV6-1	TRBJ2-7
TGCGCTAGCAGTGAACTACAGGGGGCTAACACTGAAGCTTTCTTT	CASSELQGANTEAFF	NA	TRBD1	TRBV10-2	TRBJ1-1